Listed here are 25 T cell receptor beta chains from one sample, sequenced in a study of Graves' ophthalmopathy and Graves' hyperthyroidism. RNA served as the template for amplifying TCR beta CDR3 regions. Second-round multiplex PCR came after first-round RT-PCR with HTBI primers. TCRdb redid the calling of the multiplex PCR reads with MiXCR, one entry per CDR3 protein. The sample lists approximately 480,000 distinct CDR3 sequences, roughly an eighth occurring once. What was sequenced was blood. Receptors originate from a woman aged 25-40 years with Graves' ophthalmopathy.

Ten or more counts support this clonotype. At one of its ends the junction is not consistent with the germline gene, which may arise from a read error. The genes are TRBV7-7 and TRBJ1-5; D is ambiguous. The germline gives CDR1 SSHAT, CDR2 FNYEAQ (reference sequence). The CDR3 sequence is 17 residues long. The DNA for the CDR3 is TGTGCTAGCAGCCTACGGGAGCGGGCTGATAGCAATCAGCCCCAGCATTTT. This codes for CASSLRERADSNQPQHF.

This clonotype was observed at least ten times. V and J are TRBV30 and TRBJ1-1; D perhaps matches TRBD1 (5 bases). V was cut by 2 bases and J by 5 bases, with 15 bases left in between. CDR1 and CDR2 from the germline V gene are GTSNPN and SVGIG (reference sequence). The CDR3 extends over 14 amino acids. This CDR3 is CAWSNGGGGTEAFF. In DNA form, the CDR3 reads TGTGCCTGGAGTAATGGCGGGGGAGGAACTGAAGCTTTCTTT.

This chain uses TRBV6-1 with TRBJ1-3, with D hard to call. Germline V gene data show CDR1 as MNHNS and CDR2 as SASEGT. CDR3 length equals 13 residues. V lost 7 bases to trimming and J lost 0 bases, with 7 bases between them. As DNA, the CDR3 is TGTGCCAGCAAAGTGGGCTCTGGAAACACCATATATTTT. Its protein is CASKVGSGNTIYF.

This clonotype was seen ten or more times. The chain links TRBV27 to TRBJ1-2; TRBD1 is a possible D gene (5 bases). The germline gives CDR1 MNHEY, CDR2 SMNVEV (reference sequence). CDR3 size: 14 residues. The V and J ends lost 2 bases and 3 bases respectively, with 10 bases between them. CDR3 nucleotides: TGTGCCAGCAGTTTACGGGGGTCTGACTATGGCTACACCTTC. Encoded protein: CASSLRGSDYGYTF.

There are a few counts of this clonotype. CDR3 residues: CASSMRAGGTYNEQFF. The DNA for the CDR3 is TGTGCCAGTAGTATGAGGGCAGGGGGGACCTACAATGAGCAGTTCTTC. This chain links TRBV19 with TRBJ2-1, with D tentatively TRBD1 (7 bases). The CDR3 is 16 residues long. V was pared by 3 bases and J by 2 bases, with 14 bases between. Germline CDR1 and CDR2: LNHDA and SQIVND (reference sequence).

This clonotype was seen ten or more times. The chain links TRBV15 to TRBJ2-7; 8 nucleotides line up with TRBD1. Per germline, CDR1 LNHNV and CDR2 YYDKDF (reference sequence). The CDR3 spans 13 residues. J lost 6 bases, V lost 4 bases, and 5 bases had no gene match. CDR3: CATSIDRGGEQYF. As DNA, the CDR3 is TGTGCCACCAGCATCGACAGGGGTGGCGAGCAGTACTTC.

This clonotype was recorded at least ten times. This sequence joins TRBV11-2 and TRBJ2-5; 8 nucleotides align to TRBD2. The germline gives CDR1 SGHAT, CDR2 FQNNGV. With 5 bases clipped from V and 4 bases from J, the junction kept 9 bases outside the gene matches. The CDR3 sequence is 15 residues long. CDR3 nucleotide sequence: TGTGCCAGCAGCCACCACGTCGGGGGGGGAGAGACCCAGTACTTC. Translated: CASSHHVGGGETQYF.

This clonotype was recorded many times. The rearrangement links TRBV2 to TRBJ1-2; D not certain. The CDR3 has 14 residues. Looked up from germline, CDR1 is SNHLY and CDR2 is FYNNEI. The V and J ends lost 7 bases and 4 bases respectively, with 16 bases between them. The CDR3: CASKGRYSSYGYTF. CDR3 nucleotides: TGTGCCAGCAAGGGCAGATACTCTTCCTATGGCTACACCTTC.

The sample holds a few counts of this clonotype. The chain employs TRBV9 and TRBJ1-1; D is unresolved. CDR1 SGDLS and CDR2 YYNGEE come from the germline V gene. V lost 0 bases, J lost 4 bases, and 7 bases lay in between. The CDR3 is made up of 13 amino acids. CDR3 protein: CASSVGDFTEAFF. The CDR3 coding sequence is TGTGCCAGCAGCGTAGGCGATTTCACTGAAGCTTTCTTT.

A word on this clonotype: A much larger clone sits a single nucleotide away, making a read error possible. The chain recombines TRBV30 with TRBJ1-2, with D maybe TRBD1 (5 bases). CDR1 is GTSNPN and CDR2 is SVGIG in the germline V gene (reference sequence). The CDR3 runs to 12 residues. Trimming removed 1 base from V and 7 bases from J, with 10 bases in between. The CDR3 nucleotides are TGTGCCTGGAGTGACGGGGGGGTTGGCTACACCTTC. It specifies CAWSDGGVGYTF.

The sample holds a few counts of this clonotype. CDR3 DNA: TGTGCCAGCAGCCTCGACCCACAGGGCTCGGAGAAAGCTTTCTTT. Translating it yields CASSLDPQGSEKAFF. The V gene is TRBV3-1, the J gene TRBJ1-1, with D possibly matching TRBD1 (6 bases). There are 15 residues in the CDR3. In germline, CDR1 is LGHDT, CDR2 YNNKEL (reference sequence). Trimming took off 4 bases at V and 9 bases at J, with 21 bases between the two ends.

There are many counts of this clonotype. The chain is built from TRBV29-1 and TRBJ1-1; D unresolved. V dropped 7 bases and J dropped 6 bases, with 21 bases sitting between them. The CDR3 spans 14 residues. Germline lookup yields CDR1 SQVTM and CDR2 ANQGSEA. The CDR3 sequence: CSGQSTSLVAEAFF. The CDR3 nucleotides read TGCAGCGGGCAGAGTACAAGTCTCGTCGCTGAAGCTTTCTTT.

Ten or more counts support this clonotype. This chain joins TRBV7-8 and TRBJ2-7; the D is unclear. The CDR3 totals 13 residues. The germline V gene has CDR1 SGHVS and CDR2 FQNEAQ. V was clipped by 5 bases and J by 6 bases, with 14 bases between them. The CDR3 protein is CASSGTPYAEQYF. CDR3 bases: TGTGCCAGCAGCGGCACCCCTTATGCCGAGCAGTACTTC.

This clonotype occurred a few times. DNA for the CDR3: TGTGCCAGCAGTTACTCCGGCGATTCTGGGGCCAACGTCCTGACTTTC. Translated: CASSYSGDSGANVLTF. The V and J genes are TRBV6-2 or TRBV6-3 and TRBJ2-6, with D uncertain. From germline, CDR1 is MNHEY and CDR2 SVGEGT. The CDR3 covers 16 residues. The V and J ends lost 0 bases and 1 base respectively, with 7 bases between them.

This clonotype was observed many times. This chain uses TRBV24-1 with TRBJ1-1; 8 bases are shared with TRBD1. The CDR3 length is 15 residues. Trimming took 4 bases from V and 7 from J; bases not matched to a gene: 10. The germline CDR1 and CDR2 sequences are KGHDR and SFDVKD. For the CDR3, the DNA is TGTGCCACCAGTGACTCAACCCAGGGGGCGAGTGAAGCTTTCTTT. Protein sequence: CATSDSTQGASEAFF.

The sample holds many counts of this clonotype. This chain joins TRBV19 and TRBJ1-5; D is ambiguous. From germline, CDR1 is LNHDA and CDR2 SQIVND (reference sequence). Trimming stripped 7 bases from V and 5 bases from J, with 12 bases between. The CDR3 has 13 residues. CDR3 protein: CASTPGSHQPQHF. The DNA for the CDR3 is TGTGCCAGTACTCCAGGCAGCCATCAGCCCCAGCATTTT.

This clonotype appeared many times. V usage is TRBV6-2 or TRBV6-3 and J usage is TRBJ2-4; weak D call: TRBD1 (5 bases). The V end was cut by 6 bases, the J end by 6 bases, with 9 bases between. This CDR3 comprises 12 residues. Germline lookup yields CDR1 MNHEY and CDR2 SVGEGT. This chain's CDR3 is CASRARANIQYF. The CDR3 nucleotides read TGTGCCAGCAGAGCCAGGGCAAACATTCAGTACTTC.

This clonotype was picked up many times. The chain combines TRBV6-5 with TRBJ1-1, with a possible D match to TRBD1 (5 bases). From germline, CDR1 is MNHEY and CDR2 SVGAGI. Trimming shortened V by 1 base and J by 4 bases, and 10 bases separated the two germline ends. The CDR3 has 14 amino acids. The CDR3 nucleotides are TGTGCCAGCAGTTACTTCGGGGCTCCCACTGAAGCTTTCTTT. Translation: CASSYFGAPTEAFF.

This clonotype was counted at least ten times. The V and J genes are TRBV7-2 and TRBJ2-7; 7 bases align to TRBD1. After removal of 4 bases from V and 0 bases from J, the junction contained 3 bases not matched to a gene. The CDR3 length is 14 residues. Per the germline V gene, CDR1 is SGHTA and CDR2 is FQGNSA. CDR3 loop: CASSSQGSSYEQYF. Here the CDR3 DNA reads TGTGCCAGCAGCTCACAGGGGAGCTCCTACGAGCAGTACTTC.

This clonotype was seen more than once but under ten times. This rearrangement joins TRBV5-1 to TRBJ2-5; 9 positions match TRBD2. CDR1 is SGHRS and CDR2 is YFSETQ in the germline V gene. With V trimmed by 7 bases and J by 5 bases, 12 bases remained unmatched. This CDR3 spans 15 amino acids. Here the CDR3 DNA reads TGCGCCAGCCACGGGGGGACTAGCTTGCGGGAGACCCAGTACTTC. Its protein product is CASHGGTSLRETQYF.

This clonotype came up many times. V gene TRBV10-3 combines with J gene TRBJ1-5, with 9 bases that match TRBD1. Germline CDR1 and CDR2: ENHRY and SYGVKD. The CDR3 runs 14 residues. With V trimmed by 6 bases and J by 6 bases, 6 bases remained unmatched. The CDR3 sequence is CAISRTGEGQPQHF. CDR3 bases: TGTGCCATCAGCAGGACAGGGGAAGGTCAGCCCCAGCATTTT.

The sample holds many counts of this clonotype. CDR3 protein: CASNLWGGGPNTGELFF. The CDR3 DNA is TGTGCCAGCAATCTCTGGGGGGGCGGACCGAACACCGGGGAGCTGTTTTTT. The chain carries TRBV6-4 and TRBJ2-2, with D possibly matching TRBD2 (7 bases). CDR1 MRHNA and CDR2 SNTAGT come from the germline V gene. There are 17 residues in the CDR3. The ends were cut back, 7 bases at V and 0 bases at J, with 18 bases in the middle.

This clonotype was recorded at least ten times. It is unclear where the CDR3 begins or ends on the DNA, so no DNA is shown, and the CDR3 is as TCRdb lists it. The CDR3: CASSSSWGGKGEETQYF. The V call is TRBV28, the J call TRBJ2-5; TRBD1 is taken as the D call from the table, unchecked against the DNA. Per germline, CDR1 MDHEN and CDR2 SYDVKM. The CDR3 numbers 17 amino acids, ends counted.

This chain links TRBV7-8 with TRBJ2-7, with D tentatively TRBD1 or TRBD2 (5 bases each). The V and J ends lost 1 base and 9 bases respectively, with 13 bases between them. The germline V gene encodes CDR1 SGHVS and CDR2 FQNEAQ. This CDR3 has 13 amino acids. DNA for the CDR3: TGTGCCAGCAGCTTAGAACAGGCACTAGGGCAGTACTTC. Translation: CASSLEQALGQYF.

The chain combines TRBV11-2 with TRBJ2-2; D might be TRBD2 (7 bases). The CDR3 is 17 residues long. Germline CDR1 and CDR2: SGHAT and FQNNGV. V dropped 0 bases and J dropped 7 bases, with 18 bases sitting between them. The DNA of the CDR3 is TGTGCCAGCAGCTTAGATCTGTGGGGGGGGCCCCTCGGGGAGCTGTTTTTT. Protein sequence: CASSLDLWGGPLGELFF. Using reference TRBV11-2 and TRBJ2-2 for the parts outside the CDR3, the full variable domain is EAGVAQSPRYKIIEKRQSVAFWCNPISGHATLYWYQQILGQGPKLLIQFQNNGVVDDSQLPKDRFSAERLKGVDSTLKIQPAKLEDSAVYLCASSLDLWGGPLGELFFGEGSRLTVL.